The 28 T cell receptor beta chains in this list originate from one sample, sequenced in a study of PD-L1 blockade in urothelial cancer. The time point is: pretreatment peripheral blood. Libraries were prepared by immunoSEQ multiplex PCR; TCRdb keeps only in-frame clonotypes and omits some of them. The sample carries about 50,000 clones, about 82% recorded once. Here the sequenced sample was PBMCs, taken around atezolizumab (anti-PD-L1) treatment. The receptors were gathered from a man between 60 and 70 years old with urothelial cancer.

V and J are TRBV6-1 and TRBJ2-4, with no clear D. Germline V gene data show CDR1 as MNHNS and CDR2 as SASEGT. The CDR3 is 14 residues long. The germline V and J ends were trimmed by 3 bases and 0 bases, with 6 bases remaining between them. DNA of the CDR3: TGTGCCAGCAGTGATTCAGGAGCCAAAAACATTCAGTACTTC. Protein product: CASSDSGAKNIQYF.

V is TRBV10-3 and J is TRBJ2-7; the match to TRBD1 covers 9 bases. V trimming: 11 bases; J trimming: 3 bases; junction bases outside the gene matches: 8. The germline V gene encodes CDR1 ENHRY and CDR2 SYGVKD. This CDR3 spans 13 amino acids. The chain's CDR3 is CAAHRDRVYEQYF. In nucleotides, the CDR3 is TGTGCCGCGCACCGGGACAGGGTCTACGAGCAGTACTTC.

In its sample, this clone was seen once. V gene TRBV6-5 combines with J gene TRBJ2-3; a weak D match, TRBD1 (6 bases). Germline V CDR1 and CDR2: MNHEY, SVGAGI. Trimming took 7 bases from V and 2 from J, leaving 13 bases between them. The CDR3 is made up of 14 amino acids. The CDR3 DNA sequence: TGTGCCAGCACCAGGGGCGGGTTCACAGATACGCAGTATTTT. Amino acids: CASTRGGFTDTQYF.

The sample holds a few counts of this clone. The chain is built from TRBV5-1 and TRBJ1-3, with D possibly being TRBD1 (6 bases). V shed 2 bases and J shed 4 bases, with 10 bases lying between them. The CDR3 length is 14 residues. CDR1 SGHRS and CDR2 YFSETQ come from the germline V gene. For the CDR3, the DNA is TGCGCCAGCAGCTTTACAGGGAAAGGAAACACCATATATTTT. This gives the protein CASSFTGKGNTIYF. The entire variable domain, with the rest obtained from reference TRBV5-1 and TRBJ1-3, is as follows: KAGVTQTPRYLIKTRGQQVTLSCSPISGHRSVSWYQQTPGQGLQFLFEYFSETQRNKGNFPGRFSGRQFSNSRSEMNVSTLELGDSALYLCASSFTGKGNTIYFGEGSWLTVV.

This clone was seen only once. This specimen includes other DNA sequences encoding the same CDR3. This chain joins TRBV2 and TRBJ1-1; 7 nucleotides match TRBD1. Trimming at V came to 6 bases and at J to 1 base, leaving 2 bases not matched to a gene. CDR3 length: 13 residues. The V gene's germline CDR1 is SNHLY and CDR2 FYNNEI. The CDR3 protein is CASSQGENTEAFF. CDR3 DNA sequence: TGTGCCAGCAGCCAGGGGGAGAACACTGAAGCTTTCTTT.

The chain combines TRBV9 with TRBJ2-3; possibly TRBD1 for D (6 bases). This CDR3 spans 16 amino acids. V gave up 2 bases and J gave up 2 bases, with 15 bases separating them. Per germline, CDR1 SGDLS and CDR2 YYNGEE. CDR3 sequence reads: CASSVRPGVNTDTQYF. Here the CDR3 DNA reads TGTGCCAGCAGCGTCCGGCCAGGGGTAAACACAGATACGCAGTATTTT.

The V and J genes are TRBV4-1 and TRBJ2-1; TRBD1 might be the D (5 bases). CDR1 MGHRA and CDR2 YSYEKL come from the germline V gene. Trimming stripped 1 base from V and 5 bases from J, with 12 bases between. The CDR3 consists of 15 residues. The CDR3 here is CASSQVSGSNNEQFF. Here the CDR3 DNA reads TGCGCCAGCAGCCAAGTATCAGGGTCAAACAATGAGCAGTTCTTC.

The genes are TRBV10-3 and TRBJ1-2; D unresolved. Per the germline V gene, CDR1 is ENHRY and CDR2 is SYGVKD. The CDR3 has 12 amino acids. Deletions cut 2 bases from V and 8 bases from J, with 9 bases between. The CDR3 DNA sequence: TGTGCCATCAGTGAGACAGTTGAGGGCTACACCTTC. Translation gives CAISETVEGYTF.

This sequence joins TRBV4-1 and TRBJ1-1; maybe TRBD1 (5 bases). The V gene lost 3 bases and the J gene lost 4 bases, with 9 bases spanning the gap. The CDR3 spans 13 residues. Germline assignment: CDR1 MGHRA and CDR2 YSYEKL. CDR3: CASSQGEVTEAFF. In DNA, the CDR3 is TGCGCCAGCAGCCAGGGGGAGGTCACTGAAGCTTTCTTT.

The V call is TRBV5-8, the J call TRBJ1-2; 7 positions agree with TRBD1. CDR3 length: 14 amino acids. From germline, CDR1 is SGHTS and CDR2 YDEGEE. V trimming: 2 bases; J trimming: 7 bases; junction bases outside the gene matches: 8. CDR3 in DNA: TGTGCCAGCAGCTTCTCGACAGGGCTTGGTGGCTACACCTTC. Its protein is CASSFSTGLGGYTF.

This chain links TRBV7-2 with TRBJ1-1; 8 nucleotides align to TRBD1. Germline V gene sequence: CDR1 SGHTA, CDR2 FQGNSA. With V trimmed by 5 bases and J by 12 bases, 11 bases remained unmatched. There are 13 residues in the CDR3. CDR3 residues: CASSGRQGSISFF. The CDR3 region has the DNA TGTGCCAGCAGCGGACGACAGGGGAGTATTTCTTTCTTT. Supplemented by reference TRBV7-2 and TRBJ1-1, the full variable domain reads GAGVSQSPSNKVTEKGKDVELRCDPISGHTALYWYRQSLGQGLEFLIYFQGNSAPDKSGLPSDRFSAERTGGSVSTLTIQRTQQEDSAVYLCASSGRQGSISFFGQGTRLTVV.

The genes are TRBV7-8 and TRBJ1-2; D possibly corresponds to TRBD1 (6 bases). The germline CDR1 and CDR2 sequences are SGHVS and FQNEAQ. Trimming stripped 4 bases from V and 2 bases from J, with 11 bases between. The CDR3 covers 14 residues. Here the CDR3 reads CASSSRTANYGYTF. CDR3 coding DNA: TGTGCCAGCAGCTCACGGACAGCAAACTATGGCTACACCTTC. The entire variable domain, with the rest obtained from reference TRBV7-8 and TRBJ1-2, is as follows: GAGVSQSPRYKVAKRGQDVALRCDPISGHVSLFWYQQALGQGPEFLTYFQNEAQLDKSGLPSDRFFAERPEGSVSTLKIQRTQQEDSAVYLCASSSRTANYGYTFGSGTRLTVV.

This clone has just one count. This chain uses TRBV18 with TRBJ2-1; 9 nucleotides agree with TRBD2. The trim removed 3 bases at V and 6 bases at J, leaving 9 bases unmatched. This CDR3 is 16 amino acids long. From germline, CDR1 is KGHSH and CDR2 LQKENI. As DNA, the CDR3 is TGTGCCAGCTCACCCTCGGGCGCTAGCGGGACCAATGAGCAGTTCTTC. Translation gives CASSPSGASGTNEQFF.

With regard to this clone: Different DNA sequences within this sample yield the same CDR3. This chain connects TRBV7-8 to TRBJ2-7; the match to TRBD1 covers 7 bases. The CDR3 sequence is 15 residues long. The ends lost 0 bases at V and 2 bases at J; junction bases unmatched: 4. Germline CDR1 is SGHVS and CDR2 is FQNEAQ. In DNA, the CDR3 is TGTGCCAGCAGCTTAGCAGGGACAGCTGCCTACGAGCAGTACTTC. Translated: CASSLAGTAAYEQYF.

In its sample, this clone was seen once. V gene TRBV11-2 combines with J gene TRBJ2-3; D perhaps matches TRBD2 (5 bases). V lost 3 bases, J lost 4 bases, and 11 bases lay in between. The germline V gene encodes CDR1 SGHAT and CDR2 FQNNGV. This CDR3 is built from 14 residues. DNA of the CDR3: TGTGCCAGCAGCTTCGCGGGTTCCTCAGATACGCAGTATTTT. Translating gives CASSFAGSSDTQYF.

The chain links TRBV2 to TRBJ1-2; D gene unclear. Germline-derived CDR1 and CDR2 are SNHLY and FYNNEI. The length of the CDR3 is 13 residues. Trimming pared 6 bases from V and 3 bases from J, leaving 11 bases between. CDR3 in amino acids: CASSGEPDYGYTF. CDR3 in DNA: TGTGCCAGCAGCGGGGAGCCGGACTATGGCTACACCTTC.

The rearrangement links TRBV10-3 to TRBJ2-7, with D perhaps matching TRBD1 (6 bases). Trimming removed 9 bases at V and 3 bases at J, with 9 bases between. The CDR3 consists of 11 residues. CDR1 ENHRY and CDR2 SYGVKD come from the germline V gene. CDR3 nucleotides: TGTGCCATTAGACAGGACTACGAGCAGTACTTC. This gives the protein CAIRQDYEQYF.

V usage is TRBV19 and J usage is TRBJ1-3; 8 positions match TRBD1. The germline gives CDR1 LNHDA, CDR2 SQIVND (reference sequence). This CDR3 has 16 amino acids. V lost 6 bases, J lost 2 bases, and 9 bases stayed unmatched. The CDR3 sequence is CASSGTGTKTGNTIYF. CDR3 sequence (DNA): TGTGCCAGTAGCGGGACAGGCACCAAGACTGGAAACACCATATATTTT. Looking up the rest from reference TRBV19 and TRBJ1-3 gives the full variable domain: DGGITQSPKYLFRKEGQNVTLSCEQNLNHDAMYWYRQDPGQGLRLIYYSQIVNDFQKGDIAEGYSVSREKKESFPLTVTSAQKNPTAFYLCASSGTGTKTGNTIYFGEGSWLTVV.

The genes are TRBV2 and TRBJ2-3; 8 positions agree with TRBD1. CDR1 and CDR2 from the germline V gene are SNHLY and FYNNEI. CDR3 length equals 12 residues. With 6 bases clipped from V and 4 bases from J, the junction kept 0 bases outside the gene matches. The CDR3 DNA follows: TGTGCCAGCAGCAGGGGGCCAGATACGCAGTATTTT. Amino acid sequence: CASSRGPDTQYF.

The chain links TRBV7-9 to TRBJ2-3; D remains ambiguous. Germline loops: CDR1 SEHNR, CDR2 FQNEAQ (reference sequence). This CDR3 has 13 residues. Trimming took 4 bases from V and 0 from J, leaving 5 bases between them. The CDR3 region is CASSSGSTDTQYF. The DNA for the CDR3 is TGTGCCAGCAGCTCGGGTAGCACAGATACGCAGTATTTT.

The CDR3 DNA reads as TGTGCCAGCAGCTTAGATGGGACGCGGGAAGTCGGCAAAAACATTCAGTACTTC. Encoded protein: CASSLDGTREVGKNIQYF. The rearrangement joins TRBV7-6 to TRBJ2-4, with TRBD2 as a possible D gene (6 bases). CDR3 length: 18 amino acids. Trimming left V 1 base short and J 3 bases short, with 19 bases between. In germline, CDR1 is SGHVS, CDR2 FNYEAQ.

This chain uses TRBV4-1 with TRBJ1-5; D perhaps matches TRBD1 (6 bases). V lost 6 bases to trimming and J lost 7 bases, with 19 bases between them. The length of the CDR3 is 15 residues. Germline-derived CDR1 and CDR2 are MGHRA and YSYEKL. The CDR3 nucleotides read TGCGCCAGCAGAAACACAGCGGGGGGCGGGCAGCCCCAGCATTTT. Protein: CASRNTAGGGQPQHF.

Points on this clone: This probably arose from a read error, given a far larger clone one base away. This chain uses TRBV4-2 with TRBJ2-5; TRBD1 aligns across 8 bases. The CDR3 has 15 amino acids. Germline V gene lookup returns CDR1 LGHNA and CDR2 YNFKEQ. J lost 2 bases, V lost 4 bases, and 6 bases had no gene match. The CDR3 reads CASSPDRVGQETQYF. The CDR3 DNA is TGTGCCAGCAGCCCGGACAGGGTGGGGCAAGAGACCCAGTACTTC.

This chain links TRBV4-1 with TRBJ2-3; 7 positions agree with TRBD2. From germline, CDR1 is MGHRA and CDR2 YSYEKL. The length of the CDR3 is 15 residues. J gave up 0 bases and V 5 bases, and 5 bases lay outside the gene matches. The CDR3 reads CASSGSGASTDTQYF. Written as DNA, the CDR3 is TGCGCCAGCAGCGGAAGCGGGGCTAGCACAGATACGCAGTATTTT.

This sequence joins TRBV28 and TRBJ1-1; a weak D match, TRBD1 (6 bases). Germline V gene sequence: CDR1 MDHEN, CDR2 SYDVKM. The CDR3 sequence is 16 residues long. Trimming pared 1 base from V and 0 bases from J, leaving 12 bases between. CDR3 amino acids: CASSLFWGLMNTEAFF. Here the CDR3 DNA reads TGTGCCAGCAGTTTATTCTGGGGGCTTATGAACACTGAAGCTTTCTTT.

The sample holds one count of this clone. This chain connects TRBV6-4 to TRBJ2-2; D remains ambiguous. V lost 5 bases and J lost 3, with 4 bases in between. Germline assignment: CDR1 MRHNA and CDR2 SNTAGT. The CDR3 is made up of 12 amino acids. This chain's CDR3 is CASSTDTGELFF. The CDR3 DNA reads TGTGCCAGCAGTACGGACACCGGGGAGCTGTTTTTT.

The chain recombines TRBV5-1 with TRBJ2-1; 10 nucleotides agree with TRBD2. The CDR3 contains 17 residues. J was trimmed by 9 bases and V by 4 bases; bases with no gene match: 16. Germline values: CDR1 SGHRS, CDR2 YFSETQ. CDR3 in DNA: TGCGCCAGCAGCCCGCGACTAGCGGGCGGATTAAGCACTGAGCAGTTCTTC. As protein: CASSPRLAGGLSTEQFF. The full variable domain, with the rest looked up from reference TRBV5-1 and TRBJ2-1, is KAGVTQTPRYLIKTRGQQVTLSCSPISGHRSVSWYQQTPGQGLQFLFEYFSETQRNKGNFPGRFSGRQFSNSRSEMNVSTLELGDSALYLCASSPRLAGGLSTEQFFGPGTRLTVL.

The V call is TRBV18, the J call TRBJ1-2; D perhaps matches TRBD1 (6 bases). Trimming cost V 6 bases and J 6 bases, with 17 bases left between them. CDR1 is KGHSH, CDR2 LQKENI, per germline. This CDR3 comprises 14 residues. The CDR3 DNA reads TGTGCCAGCTCCCCGACTTCAGGGGCGGATGGCTACACCTTC. Protein sequence: CASSPTSGADGYTF.